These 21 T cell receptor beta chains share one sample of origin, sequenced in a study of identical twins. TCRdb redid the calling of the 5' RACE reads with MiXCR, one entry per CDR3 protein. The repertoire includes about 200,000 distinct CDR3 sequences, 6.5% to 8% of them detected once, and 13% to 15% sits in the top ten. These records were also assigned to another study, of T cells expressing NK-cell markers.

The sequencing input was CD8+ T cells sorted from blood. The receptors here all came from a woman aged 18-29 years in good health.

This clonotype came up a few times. The CDR3 DNA reads as TGTGCCAGCAGCTGGGGACTCTTATTCACCGGGGAGCTGTTTTTT. Translating it yields CASSWGLLFTGELFF. V gene TRBV7-6 combines with J gene TRBJ2-2; a possible D gene is TRBD2 (6 bases). V was shortened by 4 bases and J by 4 bases, with 13 bases between the two germline ends. Per germline, CDR1 SGHVS and CDR2 FNYEAQ. CDR3 size: 15 residues.

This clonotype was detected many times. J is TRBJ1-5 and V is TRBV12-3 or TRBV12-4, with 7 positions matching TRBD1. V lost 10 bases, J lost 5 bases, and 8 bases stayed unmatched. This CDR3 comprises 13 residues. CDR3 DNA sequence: TGTGCCACTCGACAGGGAAACGATCAGCCCCAGCATTTT. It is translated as CATRQGNDQPQHF.

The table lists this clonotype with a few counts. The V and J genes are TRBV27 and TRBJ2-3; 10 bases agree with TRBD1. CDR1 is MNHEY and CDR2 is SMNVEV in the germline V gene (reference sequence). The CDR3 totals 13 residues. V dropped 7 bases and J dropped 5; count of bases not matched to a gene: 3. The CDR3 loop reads CASTGTGVDTQYF. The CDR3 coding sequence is TGTGCCAGCACTGGGACAGGGGTAGATACGCAGTATTTT.

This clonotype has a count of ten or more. The CDR3 is CASSLGGYDGYTF. Here the CDR3 DNA reads TGTGCCAGCAGCCTGGGGGGATACGATGGCTACACCTTC. This chain joins TRBV12-3 or TRBV12-4 and TRBJ1-2, with D perhaps matching TRBD1 (5 bases). This CDR3 has 13 amino acids. Trimming removed 6 bases at V and 6 bases at J, with 14 bases between.

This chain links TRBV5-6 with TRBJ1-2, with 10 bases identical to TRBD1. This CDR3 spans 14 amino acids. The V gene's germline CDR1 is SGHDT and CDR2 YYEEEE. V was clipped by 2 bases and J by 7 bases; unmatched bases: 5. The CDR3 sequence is CASSFGQGVGGYTF. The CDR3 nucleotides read TGTGCCAGCAGCTTTGGACAGGGGGTCGGTGGCTACACCTTC.

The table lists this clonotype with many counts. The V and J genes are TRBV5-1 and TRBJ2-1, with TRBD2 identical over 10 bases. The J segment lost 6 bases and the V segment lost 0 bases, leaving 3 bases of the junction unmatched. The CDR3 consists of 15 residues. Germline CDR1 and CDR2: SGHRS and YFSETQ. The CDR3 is CASSLGAGGPNEQFF. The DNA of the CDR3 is TGCGCCAGCAGCTTGGGAGCGGGAGGGCCCAATGAGCAGTTCTTC.

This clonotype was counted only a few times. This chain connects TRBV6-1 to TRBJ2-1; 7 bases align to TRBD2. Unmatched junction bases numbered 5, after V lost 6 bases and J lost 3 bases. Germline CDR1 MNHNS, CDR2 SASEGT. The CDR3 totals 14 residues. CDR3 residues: CASRKTSIYNEQFF. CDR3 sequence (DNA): TGTGCCAGCAGAAAGACTAGCATCTACAATGAGCAGTTCTTC.

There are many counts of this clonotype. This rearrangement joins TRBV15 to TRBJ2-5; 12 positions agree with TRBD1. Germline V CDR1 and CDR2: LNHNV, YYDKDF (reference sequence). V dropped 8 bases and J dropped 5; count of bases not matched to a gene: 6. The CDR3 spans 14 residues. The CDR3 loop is CATGTGGGGETQYF. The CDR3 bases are TGTGCCACCGGGACAGGGGGCGGTGGGGAGACCCAGTACTTC.

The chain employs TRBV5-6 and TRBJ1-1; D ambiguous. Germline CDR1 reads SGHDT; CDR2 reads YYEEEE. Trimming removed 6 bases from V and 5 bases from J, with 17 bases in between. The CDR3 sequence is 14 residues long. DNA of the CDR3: TGTGCCAGCAATCCCAGGACGACGTGGACTGAAGCTTTCTTT. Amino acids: CASNPRTTWTEAFF.

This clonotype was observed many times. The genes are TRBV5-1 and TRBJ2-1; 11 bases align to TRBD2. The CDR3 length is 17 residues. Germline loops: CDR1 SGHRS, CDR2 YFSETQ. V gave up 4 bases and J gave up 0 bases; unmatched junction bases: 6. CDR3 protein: CASSPLAGGVSYNEQFF. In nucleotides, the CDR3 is TGCGCCAGCAGCCCTCTAGCGGGAGGCGTCTCCTACAATGAGCAGTTCTTC.

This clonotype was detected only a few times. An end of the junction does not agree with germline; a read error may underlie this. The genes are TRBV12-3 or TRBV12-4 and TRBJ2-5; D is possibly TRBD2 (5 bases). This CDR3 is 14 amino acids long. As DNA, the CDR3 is TGTGCCAGCCTAGACGGGGTGGACCAGGAGACCCAGTACTTC. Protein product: CASLDGVDQETQYF.

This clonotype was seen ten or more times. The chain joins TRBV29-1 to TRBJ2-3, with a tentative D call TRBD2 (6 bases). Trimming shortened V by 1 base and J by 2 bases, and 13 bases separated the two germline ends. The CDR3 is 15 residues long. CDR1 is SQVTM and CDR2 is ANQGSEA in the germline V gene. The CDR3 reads CSVEVLSGNTDTQYF. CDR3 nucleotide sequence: TGCAGCGTTGAAGTCCTTAGCGGCAACACAGATACGCAGTATTTT.

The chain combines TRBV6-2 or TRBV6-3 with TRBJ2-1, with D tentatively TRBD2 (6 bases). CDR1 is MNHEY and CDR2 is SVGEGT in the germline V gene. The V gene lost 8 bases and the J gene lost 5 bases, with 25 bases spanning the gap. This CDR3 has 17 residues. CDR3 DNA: TGTGCCAGCGAAACCAACCCGGGAGCAACATCTAACAATGAGCAGTTCTTC. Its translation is CASETNPGATSNNEQFF.

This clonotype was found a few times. In nucleotides, the CDR3 is TGTGCCAGCAGCCAAGATCGATGGGCAGGGGACAACCTGAACACTGAAGCTTTCTTT. It translates to CASSQDRWAGDNLNTEAFF. The chain uses TRBV3-1 and TRBJ1-1, with a possible D match to TRBD1 (6 bases). CDR1 is LGHDT and CDR2 is YNNKEL in the germline V gene (reference sequence). With 0 bases removed from V and 0 bases from J, the gap between germline ends came to 20 bases. This CDR3 spans 19 amino acids.

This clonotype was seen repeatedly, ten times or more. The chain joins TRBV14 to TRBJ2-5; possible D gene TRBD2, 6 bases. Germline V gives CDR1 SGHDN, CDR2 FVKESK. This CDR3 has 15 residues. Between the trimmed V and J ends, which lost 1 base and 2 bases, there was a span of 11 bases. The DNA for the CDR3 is TGTGCCAGCAGCCAAGTCGGGACTTCGCAAGAGACCCAGTACTTC. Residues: CASSQVGTSQETQYF. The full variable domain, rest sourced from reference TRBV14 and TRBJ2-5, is EAGVTQFPSHSVIEKGQTVTLRCDPISGHDNLYWYRRVMGKEIKFLLHFVKESKQDESGMPNNRFLAERTGGTYSTLKVQPAELEDSGVYFCASSQVGTSQETQYFGPGTRLLVL.

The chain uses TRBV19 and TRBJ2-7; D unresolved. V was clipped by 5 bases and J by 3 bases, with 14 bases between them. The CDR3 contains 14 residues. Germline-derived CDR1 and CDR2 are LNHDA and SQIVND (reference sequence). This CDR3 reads CASSGPTRNYEQYF. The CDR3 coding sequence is TGTGCCAGTAGTGGACCGACACGGAACTACGAGCAGTACTTC.

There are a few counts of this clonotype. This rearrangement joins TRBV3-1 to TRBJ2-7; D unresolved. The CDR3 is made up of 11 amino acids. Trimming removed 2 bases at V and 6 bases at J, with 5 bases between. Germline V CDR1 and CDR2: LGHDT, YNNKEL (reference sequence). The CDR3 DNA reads TGTGCCAGCAGCCAAATCGGCGAGCAGTACTTC. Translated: CASSQIGEQYF.

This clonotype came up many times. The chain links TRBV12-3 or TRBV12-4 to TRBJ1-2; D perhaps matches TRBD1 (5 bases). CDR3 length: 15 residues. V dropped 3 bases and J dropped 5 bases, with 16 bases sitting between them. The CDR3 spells CASSFGGFGTYGYTF. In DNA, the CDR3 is TGTGCCAGCAGTTTTGGTGGCTTTGGGACGTATGGCTACACCTTC.

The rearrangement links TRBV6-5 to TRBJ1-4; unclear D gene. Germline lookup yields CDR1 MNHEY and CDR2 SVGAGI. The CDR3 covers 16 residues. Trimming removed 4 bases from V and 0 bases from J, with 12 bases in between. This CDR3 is CASSSLVPATNEKLFF. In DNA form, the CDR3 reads TGTGCCAGCAGTTCCCTCGTGCCTGCAACTAATGAAAAACTGTTTTTT.

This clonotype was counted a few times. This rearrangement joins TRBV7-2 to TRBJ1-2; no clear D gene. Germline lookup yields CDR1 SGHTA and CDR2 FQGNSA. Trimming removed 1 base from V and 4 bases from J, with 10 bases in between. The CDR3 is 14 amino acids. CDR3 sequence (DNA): TGTGCCAGCAGCTTAGAGGTCAGCGGCTATGGCTACACCTTC. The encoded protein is CASSLEVSGYGYTF.

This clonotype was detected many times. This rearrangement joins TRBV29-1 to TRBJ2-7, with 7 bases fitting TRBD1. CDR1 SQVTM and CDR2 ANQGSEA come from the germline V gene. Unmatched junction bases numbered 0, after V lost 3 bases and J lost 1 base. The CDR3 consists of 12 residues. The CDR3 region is CSVEGQSYEQYF. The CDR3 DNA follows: TGCAGCGTTGAGGGACAGTCCTACGAGCAGTACTTC.